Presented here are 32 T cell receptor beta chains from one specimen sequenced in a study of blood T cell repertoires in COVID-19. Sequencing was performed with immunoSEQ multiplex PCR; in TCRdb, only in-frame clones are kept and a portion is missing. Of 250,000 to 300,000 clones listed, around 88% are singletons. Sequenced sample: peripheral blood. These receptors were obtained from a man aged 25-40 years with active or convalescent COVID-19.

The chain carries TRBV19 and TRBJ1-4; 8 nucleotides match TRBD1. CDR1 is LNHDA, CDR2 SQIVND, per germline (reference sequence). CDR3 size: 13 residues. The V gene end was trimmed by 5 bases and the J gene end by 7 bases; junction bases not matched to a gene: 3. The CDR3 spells CASSAGGREKLFF. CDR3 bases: TGTGCCAGTAGTGCAGGGGGCCGTGAAAAACTGTTTTTT.

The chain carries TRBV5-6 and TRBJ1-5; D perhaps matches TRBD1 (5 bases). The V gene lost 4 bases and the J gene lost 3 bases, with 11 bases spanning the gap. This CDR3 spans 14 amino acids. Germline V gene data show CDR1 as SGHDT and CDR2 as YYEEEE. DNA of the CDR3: TGTGCCAGCAGCGGTACAGGAACCAATCAGCCCCAGCATTTT. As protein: CASSGTGTNQPQHF.

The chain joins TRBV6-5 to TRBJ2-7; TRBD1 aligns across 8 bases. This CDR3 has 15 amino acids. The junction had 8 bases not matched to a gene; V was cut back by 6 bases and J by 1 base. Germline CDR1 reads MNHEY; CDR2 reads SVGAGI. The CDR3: CASSGSDRASYEQYF. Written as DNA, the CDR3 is TGTGCCAGCAGCGGGTCGGACAGGGCATCCTACGAGCAGTACTTC.

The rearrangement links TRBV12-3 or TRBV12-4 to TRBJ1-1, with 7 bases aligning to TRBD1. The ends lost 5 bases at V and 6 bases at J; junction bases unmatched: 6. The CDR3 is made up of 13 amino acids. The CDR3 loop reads CASSLGTVSEAFF. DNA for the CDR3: TGTGCCAGCAGTCTTGGGACAGTATCTGAAGCTTTCTTT.

CDR3 DNA sequence: TGTGCCAGCAGTTCCCCTACTAGCGGGGCGTACAATGAGCAGTTCTTC. Its protein is CASSSPTSGAYNEQFF. This sequence joins TRBV6-5 and TRBJ2-1; 10 positions match TRBD2. J was trimmed by 4 bases and V by 4 bases; bases with no gene match: 7. Looked up from germline, CDR1 is MNHEY and CDR2 is SVGAGI. The CDR3 length is 16 residues.

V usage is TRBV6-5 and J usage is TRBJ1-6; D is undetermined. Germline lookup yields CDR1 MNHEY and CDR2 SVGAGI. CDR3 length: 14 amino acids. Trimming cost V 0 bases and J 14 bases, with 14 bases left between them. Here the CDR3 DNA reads TGTGCCAGCAGTTACTCGGGGAGCGTTGCCTCCCTCCACTTT. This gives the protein CASSYSGSVASLHF.

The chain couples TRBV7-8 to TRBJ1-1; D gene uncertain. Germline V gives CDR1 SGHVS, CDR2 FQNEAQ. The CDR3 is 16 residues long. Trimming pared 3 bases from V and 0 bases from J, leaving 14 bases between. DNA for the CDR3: TGTGCCAGCAGCTTTCAGGCCGGCCTCATGAACACTGAAGCTTTCTTT. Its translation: CASSFQAGLMNTEAFF.

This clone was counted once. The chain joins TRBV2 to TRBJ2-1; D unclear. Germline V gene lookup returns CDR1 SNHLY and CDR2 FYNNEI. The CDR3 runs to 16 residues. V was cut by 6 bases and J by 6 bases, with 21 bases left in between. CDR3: CASSNPHPPSSNEQFF. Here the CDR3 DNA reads TGTGCCAGCAGCAATCCCCACCCCCCGAGCTCCAATGAGCAGTTCTTC.

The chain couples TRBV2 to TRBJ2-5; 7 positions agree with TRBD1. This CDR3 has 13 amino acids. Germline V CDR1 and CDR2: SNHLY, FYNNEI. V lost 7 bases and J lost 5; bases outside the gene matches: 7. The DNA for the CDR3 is TGTGCCAGCACATTTGGCAGGGGGGAGACCCAGTACTTC. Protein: CASTFGRGETQYF.

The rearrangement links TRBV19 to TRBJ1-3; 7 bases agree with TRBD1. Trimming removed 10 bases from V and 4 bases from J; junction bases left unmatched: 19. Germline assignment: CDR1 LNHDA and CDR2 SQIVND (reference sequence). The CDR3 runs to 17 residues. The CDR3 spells CATSTGIQPLRGNTIYF. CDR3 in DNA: TGTGCCACCTCGACAGGGATCCAACCCCTAAGGGGAAACACCATATATTTT. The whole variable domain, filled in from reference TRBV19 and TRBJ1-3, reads DGGITQSPKYLFRKEGQNVTLSCEQNLNHDAMYWYRQDPGQGLRLIYYSQIVNDFQKGDIAEGYSVSREKKESFPLTVTSAQKNPTAFYLCATSTGIQPLRGNTIYFGEGSWLTVV.

CDR3 DNA: TGTGCCAGCAGTGAATTGGGACAGGGAACTTTCTTT. The encoded protein is CASSELGQGTFF. The rearrangement uses TRBV2 and TRBJ1-1, with TRBD1 matching over 9 bases. J was trimmed by 12 bases and V by 2 bases; bases with no gene match: 4. There are 12 residues in the CDR3. Germline assignment: CDR1 SNHLY and CDR2 FYNNEI. The full variable domain, its missing parts supplied by reference TRBV2 and TRBJ1-1, is EPEVTQTPSHQVTQMGQEVILRCVPISNHLYFYWYRQILGQKVEFLVSFYNNEISEKSEIFDDQFSVERPDGSNFTLKIRSTKLEDSAMYFCASSELGQGTFFGQGTRLTVV.

CDR3 coding DNA: TGTGCCAGCAGCTTAGGTCAGGGGGCGGACCATGAAAAACTGTTTTTT. Amino acids: CASSLGQGADHEKLFF. The V gene is TRBV7-8, the J gene TRBJ1-4; TRBD1 agrees at 8 bases. CDR3 length equals 16 residues. Unmatched junction bases numbered 7, after V lost 1 base and J lost 6 bases. The germline gives CDR1 SGHVS, CDR2 FQNEAQ.

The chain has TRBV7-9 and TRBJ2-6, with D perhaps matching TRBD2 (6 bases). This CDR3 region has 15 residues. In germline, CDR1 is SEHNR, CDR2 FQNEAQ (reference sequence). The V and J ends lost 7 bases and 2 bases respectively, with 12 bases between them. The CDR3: CASTLPGAGANVLTF. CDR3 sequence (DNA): TGTGCCAGCACCCTACCGGGGGCTGGGGCCAACGTCCTGACTTTC.

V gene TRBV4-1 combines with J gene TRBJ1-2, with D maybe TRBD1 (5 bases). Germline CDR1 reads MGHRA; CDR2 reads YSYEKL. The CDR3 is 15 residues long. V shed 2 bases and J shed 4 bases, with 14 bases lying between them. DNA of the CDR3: TGCGCCAGCAGCCAACCACGCGGGGGGGTCTATGGCTACACCTTC. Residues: CASSQPRGGVYGYTF.

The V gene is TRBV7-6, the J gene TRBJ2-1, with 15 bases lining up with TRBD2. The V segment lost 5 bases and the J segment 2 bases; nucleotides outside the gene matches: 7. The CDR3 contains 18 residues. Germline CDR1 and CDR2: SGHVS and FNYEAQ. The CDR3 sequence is CASSPGLAGGETYNEQFF. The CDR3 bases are TGTGCCAGCAGCCCGGGACTAGCGGGGGGAGAGACCTACAATGAGCAGTTCTTC.

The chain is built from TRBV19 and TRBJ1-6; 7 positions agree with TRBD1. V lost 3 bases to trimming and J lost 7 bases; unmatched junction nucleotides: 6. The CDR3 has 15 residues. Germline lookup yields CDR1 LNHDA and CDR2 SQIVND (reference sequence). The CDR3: CASSIKSGGNSPLHF. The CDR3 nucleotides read TGTGCCAGTAGTATTAAGTCAGGGGGAAATTCACCCCTCCACTTT.

The CDR3 protein is CASSGGVRGGGETQYF. CDR3 sequence (DNA): TGTGCCAGCAGCGGCGGGGTGCGGGGGGGCGGCGAGACCCAGTACTTC. The V and J genes are TRBV5-6 and TRBJ2-5; 9 nucleotides align to TRBD2. Germline V lookup: CDR1 SGHDT, CDR2 YYEEEE. With V trimmed by 4 bases and J by 5 bases, 12 bases remained unmatched. This CDR3 spans 16 amino acids. The whole variable domain, remainder taken from reference TRBV5-6 and TRBJ2-5, is DAGVTQSPTHLIKTRGQQVTLRCSPKSGHDTVSWYQQALGQGPQFIFQYYEEEERQRGNFPDRFSGHQFPNYSSELNVNALLLGDSALYLCASSGGVRGGGETQYFGPGTRLLVL.

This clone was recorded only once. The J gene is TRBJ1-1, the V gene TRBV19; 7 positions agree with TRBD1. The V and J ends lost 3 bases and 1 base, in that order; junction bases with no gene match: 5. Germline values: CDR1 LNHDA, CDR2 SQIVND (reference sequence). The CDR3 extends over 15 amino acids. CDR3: CASSMPTGKNTEAFF. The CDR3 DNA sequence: TGTGCCAGTAGTATGCCGACAGGGAAGAACACTGAAGCTTTCTTT.

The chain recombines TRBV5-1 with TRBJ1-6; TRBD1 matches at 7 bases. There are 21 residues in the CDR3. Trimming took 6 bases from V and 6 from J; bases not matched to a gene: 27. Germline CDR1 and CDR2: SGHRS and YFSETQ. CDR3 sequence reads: CASTGSVFNRGISPGNSPLHF. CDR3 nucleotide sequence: TGCGCCAGCACAGGGAGTGTCTTTAACAGGGGAATTAGTCCTGGTAATTCACCCCTCCACTTT.

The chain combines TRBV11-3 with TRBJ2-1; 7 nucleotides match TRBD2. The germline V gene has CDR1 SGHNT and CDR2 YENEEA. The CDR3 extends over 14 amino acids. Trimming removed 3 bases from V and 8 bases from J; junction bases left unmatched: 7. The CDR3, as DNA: TGTGCCAGCAGCTTGGGGGGGGGACCACATGAGCAGTTCTTC. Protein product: CASSLGGGPHEQFF.

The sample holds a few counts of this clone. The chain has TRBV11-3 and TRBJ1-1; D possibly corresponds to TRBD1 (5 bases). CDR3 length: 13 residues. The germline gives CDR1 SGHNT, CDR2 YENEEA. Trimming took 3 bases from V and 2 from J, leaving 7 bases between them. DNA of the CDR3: TGTGCCAGCAGCTTCGACAGCAACACTGAAGCTTTCTTT. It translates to CASSFDSNTEAFF.

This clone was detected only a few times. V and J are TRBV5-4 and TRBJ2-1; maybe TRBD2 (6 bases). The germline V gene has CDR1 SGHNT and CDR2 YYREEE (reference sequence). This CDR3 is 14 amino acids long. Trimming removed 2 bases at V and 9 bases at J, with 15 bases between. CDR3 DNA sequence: TGTGCCAGCAGCTTTAGCAGGTCGGAGGGTGAGCAGTTCTTC. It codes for CASSFSRSEGEQFF.

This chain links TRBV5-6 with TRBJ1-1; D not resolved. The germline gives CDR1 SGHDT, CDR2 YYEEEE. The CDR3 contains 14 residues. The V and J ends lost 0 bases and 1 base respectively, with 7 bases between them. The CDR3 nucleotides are TGTGCCAGCAGCTTGGGGCTCCAGAACACTGAAGCTTTCTTT. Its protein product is CASSLGLQNTEAFF.

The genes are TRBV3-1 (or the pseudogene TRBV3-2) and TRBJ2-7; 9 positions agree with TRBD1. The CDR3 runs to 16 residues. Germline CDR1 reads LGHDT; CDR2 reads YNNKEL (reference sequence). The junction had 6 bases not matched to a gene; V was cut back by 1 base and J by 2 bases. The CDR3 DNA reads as TGTGCCAGCAGCCAAGTTTGGGGGACAGGGACCTACGAGCAGTACTTC. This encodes CASSQVWGTGTYEQYF.

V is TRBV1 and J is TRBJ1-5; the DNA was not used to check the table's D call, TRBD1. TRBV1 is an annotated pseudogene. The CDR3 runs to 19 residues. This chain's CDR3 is CTSSRPSRGTKRSNQPQHF. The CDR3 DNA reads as TGCACCAGCAGCCGACCCTCGAGGGGGACCAAAAGGAGCAATCAGCCCCAGCATTTT.

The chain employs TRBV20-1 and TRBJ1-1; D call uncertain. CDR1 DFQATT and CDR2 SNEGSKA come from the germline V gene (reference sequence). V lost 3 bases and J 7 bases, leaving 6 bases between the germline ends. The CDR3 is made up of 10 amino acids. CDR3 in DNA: TGCAGTGCTAGGGGCCTTGAAGCTTTCTTT. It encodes CSARGLEAFF.

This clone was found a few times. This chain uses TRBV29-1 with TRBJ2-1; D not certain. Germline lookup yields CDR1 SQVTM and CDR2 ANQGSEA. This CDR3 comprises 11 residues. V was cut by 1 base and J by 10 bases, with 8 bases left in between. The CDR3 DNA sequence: TGCAGCGTTGAAGGGTACTCGGAGCAGTTCTTC. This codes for CSVEGYSEQFF.

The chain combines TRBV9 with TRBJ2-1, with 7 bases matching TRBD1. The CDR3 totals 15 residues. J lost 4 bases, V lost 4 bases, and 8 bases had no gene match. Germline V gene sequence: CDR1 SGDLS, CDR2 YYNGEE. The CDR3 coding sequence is TGTGCCAGCAGCCCGACGGACAGGATGTACAATGAGCAGTTCTTC. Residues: CASSPTDRMYNEQFF.

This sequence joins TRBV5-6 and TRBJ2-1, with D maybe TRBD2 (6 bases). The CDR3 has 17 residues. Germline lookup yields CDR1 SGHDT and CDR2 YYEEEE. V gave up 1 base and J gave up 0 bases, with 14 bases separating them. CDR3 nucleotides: TGTGCCAGCAGCTTGTTGGCCGGGGGAAGCTCCTACAATGAGCAGTTCTTC. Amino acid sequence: CASSLLAGGSSYNEQFF.

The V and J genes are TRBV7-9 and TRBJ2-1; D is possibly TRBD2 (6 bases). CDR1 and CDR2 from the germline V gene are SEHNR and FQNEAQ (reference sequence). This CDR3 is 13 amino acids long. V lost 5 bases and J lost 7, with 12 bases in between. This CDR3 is CASSAARGNEQFF. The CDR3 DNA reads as TGTGCCAGCAGCGCCGCCCGGGGGAATGAGCAGTTCTTC.

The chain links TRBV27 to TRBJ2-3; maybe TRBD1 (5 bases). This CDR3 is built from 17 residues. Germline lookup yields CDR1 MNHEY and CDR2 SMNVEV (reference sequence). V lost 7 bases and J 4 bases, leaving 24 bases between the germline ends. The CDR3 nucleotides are TGTGCCAGCACCTTTTTTCTGGCAGGGCGGCCCGCAGATACGCAGTATTTT. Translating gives CASTFFLAGRPADTQYF.

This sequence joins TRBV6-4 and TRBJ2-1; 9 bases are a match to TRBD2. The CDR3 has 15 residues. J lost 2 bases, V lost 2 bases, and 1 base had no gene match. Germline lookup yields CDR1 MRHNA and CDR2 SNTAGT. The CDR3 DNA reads TGTGCCAGCAGTGACCTAGCGGGGACCTACAATGAGCAGTTCTTC. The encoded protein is CASSDLAGTYNEQFF.